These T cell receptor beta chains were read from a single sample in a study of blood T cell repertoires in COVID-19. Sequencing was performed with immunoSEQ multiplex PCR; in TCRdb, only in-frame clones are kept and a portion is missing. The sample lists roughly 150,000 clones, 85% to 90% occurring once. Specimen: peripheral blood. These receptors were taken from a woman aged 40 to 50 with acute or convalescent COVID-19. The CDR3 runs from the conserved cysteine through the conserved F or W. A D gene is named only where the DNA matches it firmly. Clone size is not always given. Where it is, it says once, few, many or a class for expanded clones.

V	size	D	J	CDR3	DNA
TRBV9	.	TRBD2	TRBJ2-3	CASSPASGSTDTQYF	TGTGCCAGCAGCCCCGCTAGCGGAAGCACAGATACGCAGTATTTT
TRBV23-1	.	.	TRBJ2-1	CASSLQGRNEQFF	TGCGCCAGCAGTCTGCAGGGGCGAAATGAGCAGTTCTTC
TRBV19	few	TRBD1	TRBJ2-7	CASSMGTGSGYEQYF	TGTGCCAGTAGTATGGGGACAGGGTCAGGCTACGAGCAGTACTTC
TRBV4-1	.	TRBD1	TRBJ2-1	CASSHAGQGNYEQFF	TGCGCCAGCAGCCATGCTGGACAGGGGAACTATGAGCAGTTCTTC
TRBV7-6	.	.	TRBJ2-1	CASSLPSGVTLGHEQFF	TGTGCCAGCAGCCTACCGTCAGGGGTGACGCTGGGCCATGAGCAGTTCTTC
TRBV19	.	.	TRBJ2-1	CASSNPRGEGRGEQFF	TGTGCCAGTAGTAACCCTAGGGGGGAGGGCCGGGGTGAGCAGTTCTTC
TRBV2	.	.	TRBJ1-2	CASRLDRTVGGYTF	TGTGCCAGCAGACTTGACAGGACCGTGGGTGGCTACACCTTC
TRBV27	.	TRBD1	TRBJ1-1	CASSLRGGNTEAFF	TGTGCCAGCAGTTTACGAGGGGGCAACACTGAAGCTTTCTTT
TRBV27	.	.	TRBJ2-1	CASSPKSLREQFF	TGTGCCAGCAGTCCAAAGTCCCTGAGGGAGCAGTTCTTC
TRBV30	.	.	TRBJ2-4	CAWSAAGIQYF	TGTGCCTGGAGTGCAGCGGGCATTCAGTACTTC
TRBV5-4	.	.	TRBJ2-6	CASSNTRVRQSSGANVLTF	TGTGCCAGCAGCAACACAAGAGTGAGACAAAGCTCTGGGGCCAACGTCCTGACTTTC
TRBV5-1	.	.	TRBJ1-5	CASSLQAGQPQHF	TGCGCCAGCAGCTTGCAGGCAGGGCAGCCCCAGCATTTT
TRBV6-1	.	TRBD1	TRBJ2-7	CASSENAGTGFYEQYF	TGTGCCAGCAGTGAAAACGCCGGGACAGGGTTCTACGAGCAGTACTTC
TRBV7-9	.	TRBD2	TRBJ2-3	CASSLSAGVATDTQYF	TGTGCCAGCAGCTTATCGGCGGGAGTGGCGACAGATACGCAGTATTTT
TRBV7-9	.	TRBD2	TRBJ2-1	CASSFSSGGAFEQFF	TGTGCCAGCAGCTTCTCTAGCGGGGGGGCTTTTGAGCAGTTCTTC
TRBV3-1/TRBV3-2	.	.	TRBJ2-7	CASSPPDRAYEQYF	TGTGCCAGCAGCCCCCCGGACAGAGCCTACGAGCAGTACTTC
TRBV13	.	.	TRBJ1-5	CASSLEGVAPQHF	TGTGCCAGCAGCTTAGAAGGGGTAGCGCCCCAGCATTTT
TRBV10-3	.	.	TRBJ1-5	CAISGEGQPQHF	TGTGCCATCAGTGGGGAGGGTCAGCCCCAGCATTTT
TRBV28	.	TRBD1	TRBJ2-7	CASRSGTGRHEQYF	TGTGCCAGCAGATCGGGGACAGGGCGCCACGAGCAGTACTTC
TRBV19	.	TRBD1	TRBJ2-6	CATLGFVGTGVTGANVLTF	TGTGCCACCCTTGGGTTCGTCGGGACAGGGGTAACCGGGGCCAACGTCCTGACTTTC
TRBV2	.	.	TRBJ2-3	CASSNSGASTDTQYF	TGTGCCAGCAGTAATTCAGGGGCTAGCACAGATACGCAGTATTTT
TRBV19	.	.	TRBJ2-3	CASSPRVWDTQYF	TGTGCCAGTAGTCCGAGGGTTTGGGATACGCAGTATTTT
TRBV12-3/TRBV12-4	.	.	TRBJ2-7	CASSFAVNYEQYF	TGTGCCAGCAGTTTCGCGGTTAACTACGAGCAGTACTTC
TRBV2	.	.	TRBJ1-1	CASKREGNTEAFF	TGTGCCAGCAAGAGGGAAGGGAACACTGAAGCTTTCTTT
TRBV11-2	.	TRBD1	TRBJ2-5	CASSRRQGQETQYF	TGTGCCAGCAGCAGACGACAGGGCCAAGAGACCCAGTACTTC
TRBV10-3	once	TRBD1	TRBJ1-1	CAISRAGTGNTEAFF	TGTGCCATCAGTCGCGCCGGGACAGGGAACACTGAAGCTTTCTTT
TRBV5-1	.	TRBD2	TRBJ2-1	CASSQLAGGFYNEQFF	TGCGCCAGCAGCCAACTAGCGGGGGGTTTTTACAATGAGCAGTTCTTC
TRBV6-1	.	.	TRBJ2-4	CASSEQESSKNIQYF	TGTGCCAGCAGTGAACAGGAATCTTCCAAAAACATTCAGTACTTC
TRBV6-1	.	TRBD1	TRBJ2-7	CASSEVGTGSSEQYF	TGTGCCAGCAGTGAAGTAGGGACAGGGTCGAGCGAGCAGTACTTC
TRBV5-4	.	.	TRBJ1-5	CASSYRGSNQPQHF	TGTGCCAGCAGCTACCGGGGAAGCAATCAGCCCCAGCATTTT
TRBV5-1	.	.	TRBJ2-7	CASSLFGDEQYF	TGCGCCAGCAGCTTGTTCGGGGACGAGCAGTACTTC
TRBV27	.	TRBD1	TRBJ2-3	CASSTETGITDTQYF	TGTGCCAGCAGTACTGAGACAGGGATCACAGATACGCAGTATTTT
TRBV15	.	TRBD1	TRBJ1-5	CATSRGTGDQPQHF	TGTGCCACCAGCAGAGGTACAGGGGACCAGCCCCAGCATTTT
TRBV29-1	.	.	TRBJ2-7	CSVLTGRSSYEQYF	TGCAGCGTCTTGACAGGCCGAAGCTCCTACGAGCAGTACTTC